These 14 T cell receptor beta chains were sequenced from one sample in a study of cytomegalovirus exposure and HLA in healthy donors. The PCR ran on 60 Vbeta and 13 Jbeta primers. The repertoire was sequenced with immunoSEQ multiplex PCR; TCRdb's copy has only in-frame clones and lacks some. The profile covers 100,000 to 150,000 clones, with about four fifths appearing a single time and 1.1% to 1.5% taken by the ten largest. Input material: PBMCs. Every receptor here comes from a woman aged 40 to 50 in good health and CMV-seronegative.

V and J are TRBV30 and TRBJ2-5; the D gene is possibly TRBD2 (6 bases). The J call may be faulty, since TRBJ2-7 better matches the DNA end. The CDR3 runs to 13 residues. Germline CDR1 is GTSNPN and CDR2 is SVGIG (reference sequence). Here the CDR3 DNA reads TGTGCCTGGAGTGTACTGCGGGGTGGCGAGCAGTACTTC. Translated: CAWSVLRGGEQYF.

CDR3 loop: CASRPPGDPNTIYF. DNA of the CDR3: TGTGCCAGCAGACCGCCGGGGGACCCAAACACCATATATTTT. The chain employs TRBV5-6 and TRBJ1-3; D is possibly TRBD1 (5 bases). Germline CDR1 is SGHDT and CDR2 is YYEEEE. V was clipped by 5 bases and J by 6 bases, with 15 bases between them. The CDR3 extends over 14 amino acids.

The rearrangement links TRBV9 to TRBJ2-7, with a possible D match to TRBD2 (5 bases). Germline V gene lookup returns CDR1 SGDLS and CDR2 YYNGEE. The CDR3 contains 16 residues. Trimming shortened V by 0 bases and J by 2 bases, and 15 bases separated the two germline ends. The CDR3 DNA sequence: TGTGCCAGCAGCGTAGGAATCGGGGTTAGCCCCTACGAGCAGTACTTC. Amino acids: CASSVGIGVSPYEQYF. Full variable domain (rest looked up from reference TRBV9 and TRBJ2-7): DSGVTQTPKHLITATGQRVTLRCSPRSGDLSVYWYQQSLDQGLQFLIQYYNGEERAKGNILERFSAQQFPDLHSELNLSSLELGDSALYFCASSVGIGVSPYEQYFGPGTRLTVT.

The chain combines TRBV27 with TRBJ1-4, with a tentative D call TRBD1 (5 bases). Germline lookup yields CDR1 MNHEY and CDR2 SMNVEV (reference sequence). The CDR3 length is 18 residues. Deletions cut 3 bases from V and 0 bases from J, with 17 bases between. As DNA, the CDR3 is TGTGCCAGCAGTTTTCGACAGACAAAAGAAACAACTAATGAAAAACTGTTTTTT. Its translation: CASSFRQTKETTNEKLFF. Complete variable domain (other parts from reference TRBV27 and TRBJ1-4): EAQVTQNPRYLITVTGKKLTVTCSQNMNHEYMSWYRQDPGLGLRQIYYSMNVEVTDKGDVPEGYKVSRKEKRNFPLILESPSPNQTSLYFCASSFRQTKETTNEKLFFGSGTQLSVL.

This clone showed up just once. Sequence at one end of the junction differs from germline and may be a read error. The chain carries TRBV5-1 and TRBJ2-2; 13 nucleotides match TRBD2. Per the germline V gene, CDR1 is SGHRS and CDR2 is YFSETQ. There are 17 residues in the CDR3. The CDR3 nucleotides are TGCGCCAGCAGTTTGGGACTAGCGGGGTCGGGCACCGGGGAGCTGTTTTTT. This translates into CASSLGLAGSGTGELFF.

The chain uses TRBV30 and TRBJ2-1; tentatively, D is TRBD2 (7 bases). This CDR3 contains 13 residues. Germline V gene sequence: CDR1 GTSNPN, CDR2 SVGIG (reference sequence). V was pared by 6 bases and J by 9 bases, with 18 bases between. CDR3 region: CACFEGGPAEQFF. The CDR3 DNA sequence: TGTGCCTGTTTTGAGGGGGGGCCCGCTGAGCAGTTCTTC.

J is TRBJ2-1 and V is TRBV5-8, with 10 bases aligning to TRBD2. CDR1 is SGHTS and CDR2 is YDEGEE in the germline V gene. The CDR3 spans 15 residues. The trim removed 2 bases at V and 4 bases at J, leaving 3 bases unmatched. The CDR3 loop is CASSFSGGPYNEQFF. CDR3 bases: TGTGCCAGCAGCTTTAGCGGGGGGCCGTACAATGAGCAGTTCTTC.

The chain joins TRBV7-2 to TRBJ1-4; 8 bases map to TRBD1. The germline gives CDR1 SGHTA, CDR2 FQGNSA. The CDR3 runs to 14 residues. With 5 bases clipped from V and 12 bases from J, the junction kept 11 bases outside the gene matches. The CDR3 sequence: CASSRNPGGGELFF. CDR3 DNA: TGTGCCAGCAGCCGCAATCCAGGGGGCGGAGAACTGTTTTTT.

This chain connects TRBV5-1 to TRBJ1-4, with TRBD1 identical over 8 bases. V shed 4 bases and J 0 bases; nucleotides not matched to a gene: 14. This CDR3 is 19 amino acids long. CDR1 and CDR2 (germline): SGHRS, YFSETQ. The CDR3 DNA reads as TGCGCCAGCAGCGAACGGACAGGGCAATCTTCTACAACTAATGAAAAACTGTTTTTT. This codes for CASSERTGQSSTTNEKLFF.

The chain couples TRBV4-3 to TRBJ2-4; perhaps TRBD2 as D (6 bases). Germline CDR1 LGHNA, CDR2 YSLEER. The ends were cut back, 2 bases at V and 2 bases at J, with 13 bases in the middle. CDR3 size: 16 residues. The CDR3 nucleotides are TGCGCCAGCAGCCAACTAGCGTCCGGAACCAAAAACATTCAGTACTTC. It encodes CASSQLASGTKNIQYF.

The chain has TRBV19 and TRBJ1-5; the D is unclear. Germline CDR1 LNHDA, CDR2 SQIVND (reference sequence). Trimming pared 8 bases from V and 0 bases from J, leaving 8 bases between. The CDR3 is 13 amino acids. CDR3 bases: TGTGCCAGTCGCGTGAGTAGCAATCAGCCCCAGCATTTT. Residues: CASRVSSNQPQHF. Full variable domain (missing parts from reference TRBV19 and TRBJ1-5): DGGITQSPKYLFRKEGQNVTLSCEQNLNHDAMYWYRQDPGQGLRLIYYSQIVNDFQKGDIAEGYSVSREKKESFPLTVTSAQKNPTAFYLCASRVSSNQPQHFGDGTRLSIL.

This clone was counted only a few times. V and J are TRBV27 and TRBJ2-7; tentative D call: TRBD1 (6 bases). The CDR3 length is 15 residues. Trimming pared 6 bases from V and 0 bases from J, leaving 15 bases between. The germline V gene has CDR1 MNHEY and CDR2 SMNVEV (reference sequence). The CDR3 here is CASRPTGSPSYEQYF. The CDR3 DNA reads TGTGCCAGCAGGCCGACAGGATCTCCCTCCTACGAGCAGTACTTC.

V is TRBV7-9 and J is TRBJ2-5; D possibly corresponds to TRBD2 (6 bases). The CDR3 runs to 12 residues. Germline lookup yields CDR1 SEHNR and CDR2 FQNEAQ (reference sequence). Trimming removed 6 bases from V and 5 bases from J, with 10 bases in between. The CDR3 reads CASRRGLETQYF. The CDR3 DNA follows: TGTGCCAGCAGACGGGGGTTGGAGACCCAGTACTTC.

The gene calls are TRBV6-1 and TRBJ1-4; a possible D gene is TRBD1 (6 bases). The CDR3 covers 14 residues. V lost 6 bases and J lost 2, with 10 bases in between. In germline, CDR1 is MNHNS, CDR2 SASEGT. The CDR3 loop reads CASSDQGTNEKLFF. CDR3 nucleotide sequence: TGTGCCAGCAGCGACCAGGGGACTAATGAAAAACTGTTTTTT.